This T cell receptor (beta chain) was captured in a study of CD8+CD57+ T cells in acquired aplastic anemia. Study context: Recorded DNA amounts for sorted CD4+ and CD8+ cells had an average of 3.2 ug. Researchers reported that healthy donors averaged approximately 9.8 million reads for CD4+ cells. General study findings and limits: For CD8+ Simpson's diversity, patients and controls showed no significant difference. In common between the patients and the controls were approximately 28 CD8+ CDR3 sequences.

The template for TCR beta VDJ and CDR3 sequence profiling was genomic DNA. TCRdb analysed the reads with MiXCR anew, one entry per CDR3 protein. The sample has some 180,000 distinct CDR3 sequences; 40% to 55% are singletons. This clonotype has just one count. Its antigen is undetermined. The CDR3 totals 16 residues. Trimming removed 0 bases from V and 9 bases from J; junction bases left unmatched: 9. Germline values: CDR1 SGHAT, CDR2 FQNNGV. This chain uses TRBV11-2 with TRBJ2-1, with 9 bases aligning to TRBD2. This TCR was recovered from a human donor in good health. Sequencing input: sorted CD4+, CD8+, or CD8+CD57+ T cells (not recorded which) from PBMCs. CDR3 in DNA: TGTGCCAGCAGCTTAGAGCAAGCGGGAGGTACGGGTGAGCAGTTCTTC. It translates to CASSLEQAGGTGEQFF.